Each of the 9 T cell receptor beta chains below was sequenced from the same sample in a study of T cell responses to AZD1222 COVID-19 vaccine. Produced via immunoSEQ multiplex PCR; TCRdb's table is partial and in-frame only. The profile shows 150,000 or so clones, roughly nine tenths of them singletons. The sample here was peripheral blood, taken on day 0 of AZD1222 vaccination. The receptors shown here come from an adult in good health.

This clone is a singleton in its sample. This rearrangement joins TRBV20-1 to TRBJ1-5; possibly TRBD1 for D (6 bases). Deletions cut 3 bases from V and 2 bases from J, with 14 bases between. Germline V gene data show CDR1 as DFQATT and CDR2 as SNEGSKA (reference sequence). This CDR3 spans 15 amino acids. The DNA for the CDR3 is TGCAGTGCTAGTCGCGGGGGCAGTCGCAATCAGCCCCAGCATTTT. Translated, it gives CSASRGGSRNQPQHF.

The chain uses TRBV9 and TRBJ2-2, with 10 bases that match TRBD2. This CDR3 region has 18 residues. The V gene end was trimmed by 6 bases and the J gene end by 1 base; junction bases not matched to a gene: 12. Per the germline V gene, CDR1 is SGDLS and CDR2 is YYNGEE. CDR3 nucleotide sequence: TGTGCCAGCACCGAATTAGCGGGGGGTTATTTGAACACCGGGGAGCTGTTTTTT. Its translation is CASTELAGGYLNTGELFF.

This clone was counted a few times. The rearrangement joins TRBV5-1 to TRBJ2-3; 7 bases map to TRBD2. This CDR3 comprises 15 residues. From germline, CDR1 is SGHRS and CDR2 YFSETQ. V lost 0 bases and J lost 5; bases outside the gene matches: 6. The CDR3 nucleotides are TGCGCCAGCAGCTTGGGCGGGAGTGGTGAAGATACGCAGTATTTT. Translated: CASSLGGSGEDTQYF.

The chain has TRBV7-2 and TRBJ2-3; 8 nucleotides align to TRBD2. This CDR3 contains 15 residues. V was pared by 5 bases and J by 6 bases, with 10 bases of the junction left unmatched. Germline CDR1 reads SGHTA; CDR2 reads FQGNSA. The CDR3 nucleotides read TGTGCCAGCAGCCTGGCGAGCGGGGGTATGGATACGCAGTATTTT. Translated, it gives CASSLASGGMDTQYF.

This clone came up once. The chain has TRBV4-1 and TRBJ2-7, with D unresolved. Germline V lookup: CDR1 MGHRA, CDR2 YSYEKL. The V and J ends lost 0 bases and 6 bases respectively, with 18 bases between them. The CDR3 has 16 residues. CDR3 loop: CASSQDEFSIEREQYF. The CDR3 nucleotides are TGCGCCAGCAGCCAAGATGAGTTCAGTATCGAGCGCGAGCAGTACTTC.

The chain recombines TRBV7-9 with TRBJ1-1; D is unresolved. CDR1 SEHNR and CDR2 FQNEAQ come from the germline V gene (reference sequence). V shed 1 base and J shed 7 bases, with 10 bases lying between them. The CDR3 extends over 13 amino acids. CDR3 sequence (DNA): TGTGCCAGCAGCTTAGTTTTCGCCCATGAAGCTTTCTTT. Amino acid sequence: CASSLVFAHEAFF.

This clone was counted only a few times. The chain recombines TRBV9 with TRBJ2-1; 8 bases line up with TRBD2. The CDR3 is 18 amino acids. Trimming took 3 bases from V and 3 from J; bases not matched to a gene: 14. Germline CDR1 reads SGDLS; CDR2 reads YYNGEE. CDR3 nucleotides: TGTGCCAGCAGCGCGAGGGGAAGGAGCCTAGCGGGCTACAATGAGCAGTTCTTC. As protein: CASSARGRSLAGYNEQFF.

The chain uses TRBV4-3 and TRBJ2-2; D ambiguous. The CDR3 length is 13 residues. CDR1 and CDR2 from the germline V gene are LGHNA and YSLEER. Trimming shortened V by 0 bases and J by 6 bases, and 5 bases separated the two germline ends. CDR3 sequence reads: CASSQDWSGELFF. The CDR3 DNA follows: TGCGCCAGCAGCCAAGACTGGTCCGGGGAGCTGTTTTTT.

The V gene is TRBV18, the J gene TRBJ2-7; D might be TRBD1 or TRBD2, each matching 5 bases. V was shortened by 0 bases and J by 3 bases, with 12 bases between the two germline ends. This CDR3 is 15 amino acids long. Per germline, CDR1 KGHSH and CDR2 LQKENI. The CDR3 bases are TGTGCCAGCTCACCACCGTCGGCAGGGAGCTACGAGCAGTACTTC. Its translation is CASSPPSAGSYEQYF.